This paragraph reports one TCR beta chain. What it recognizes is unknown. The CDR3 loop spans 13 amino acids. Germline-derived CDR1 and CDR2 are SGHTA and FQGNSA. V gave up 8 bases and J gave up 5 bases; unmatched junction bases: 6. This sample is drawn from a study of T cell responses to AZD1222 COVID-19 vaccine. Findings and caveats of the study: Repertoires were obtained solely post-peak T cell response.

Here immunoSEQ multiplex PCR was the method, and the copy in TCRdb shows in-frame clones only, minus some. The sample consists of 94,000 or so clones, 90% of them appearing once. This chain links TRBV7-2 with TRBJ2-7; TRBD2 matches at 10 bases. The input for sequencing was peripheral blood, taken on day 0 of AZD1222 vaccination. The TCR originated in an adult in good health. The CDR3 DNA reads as TGTGCCAGCGGCCTAGCGGGAGTAAACGAGCAGTACTTC. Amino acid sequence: CASGLAGVNEQYF.